This TCR beta chain came from a study of beta chain features in type 1 diabetes. CDR1 SGHDN and CDR2 FVKESK come from the germline V gene. Trimming took off 1 base at V and 9 bases at J, with 15 bases between the two ends. The CDR3 has 14 residues. Study conclusions and caveats: Type 1 diabetes patients had moderately but significantly shorter TCRB CDR3s in all four CD4+ subsets.

Regarding this clone: The antigen is unknown.

Reverse transcribing all isolated RNA meant expressed TCRB transcripts were sequenced. Libraries were prepared by immunoSEQ multiplex PCR; TCRdb keeps only in-frame clonotypes and omits some of them. The sample yields about 700,000 clones, under 15% seen once. V and J are TRBV14 and TRBJ2-5; no firm D call. This receptor was obtained from a man aged 18 to 35 with type 1 diabetes. The sample consisted of naive CD4+ T cells from blood. CDR3 protein: CASSQAAATSAQYF. The CDR3 DNA reads TGTGCCAGCAGCCAAGCGGCAGCGACGTCAGCCCAGTACTTC.